This TCR beta chain was sequenced for a study of lymphopenia after photon versus proton radiotherapy. Germline loops: CDR1 SGHRS, CDR2 YFSETQ. The CDR3 sequence is 15 residues long. Using immunoSEQ multiplex PCR, the repertoire was profiled, and TCRdb retains in-frame clones only, with some absent. The sample lists 15,000 to 20,000 clones, 80% to 90% occurring once. Broader study findings: Relative stability marked proton patients; photon patients lost diversity and naive cells.

About this clone: Its antigen is still unknown. A read error may produce the germline difference seen at one junction end.

The receptor was isolated from a man between 65 and 80 years old with pancreatic cancer. The source was peripheral blood, collected from a patient treated with proton-based radiotherapy. This chain uses TRBV5-1 with TRBJ1-1; no clear D gene. CDR3 residues: CAGSLTTASNTEAFF. The CDR3 DNA is TGCGCCGGCAGCCTAACTACAGCGTCGAACACTGAAGCTTTCTTT.